This T cell receptor beta chain came from a study of T-cell memory formation after mild COVID-19. Whole-study findings and limits: Shrinking CD4+ clones were chiefly CM and EM; CD8+ ones were chiefly EMRA. Contracting clones from day 15 to 85 showed balanced CD4/CD8; later expanders favored CD4+.

TCRdb re-analysed the 5' RACE reads in MiXCR, keeping a single row per CDR3 protein. This table has about half a million distinct CDR3 sequences, 18% appearing once. Germline assignment: CDR1 SEHNR and CDR2 FQNEAQ (reference sequence). The CDR3 consists of 16 residues. V shed 5 bases, J shed 4 bases, and the junction held 8 bases outside the gene matches. This clonotype was observed a few times. Its antigen is unknown. This chain connects TRBV7-9 to TRBJ2-6; 7 nucleotides agree with TRBD1. This TCR was recovered from an adult woman who had mild COVID-19 (a few samples of this study predate the infection). Cell type and time point are not known. The sample comprised PBMCs or a T cell subset sorted from them (not recorded which). CDR3 DNA sequence: TGTGCCAGCAGCATCCTGGGACAGTCCGGGGCCAACGTCCTGACTTTC. As protein: CASSILGQSGANVLTF.